Listed here are 31 T cell receptor beta chains from one sample, sequenced in a study of OX40 agonist ivuxolimab in advanced cancers. Measured with immunoSEQ multiplex PCR; TCRdb has only the in-frame clones, and not every one. Of roughly 69,000 clones in the sample, about 89% were seen once. The sample was CD4+ or CD8+ T cells sorted from blood, taken in a trial of the OX40 agonist ivuxolimab. The receptors were sampled from an adult with an advanced solid tumor such as melanoma, head and neck, liver or kidney cancer.

The CDR3 here is CASSLLQGHRQPQHF. As DNA, the CDR3 is TGTGCCAGCAGTTTATTACAGGGGCATAGGCAGCCCCAGCATTTT. This chain connects TRBV28 to TRBJ1-5; 7 bases map to TRBD1. CDR1 is MDHEN, CDR2 SYDVKM, per germline. This CDR3 contains 15 residues. Unmatched junction bases numbered 7, after V lost 1 base and J lost 7 bases.

This clone was counted a single time. The chain combines TRBV5-1 with TRBJ2-1, with 7 nucleotides matching TRBD2. Per germline, CDR1 SGHRS and CDR2 YFSETQ. With V trimmed by 1 base and J by 0 bases, 4 bases remained unmatched. CDR3 length: 16 residues. The CDR3 DNA sequence: TGCGCCAGCAGCTTGTTTCGCGGGAGCTCCTACAATGAGCAGTTCTTC. The encoded protein is CASSLFRGSSYNEQFF. Variable domain in full (rest from reference TRBV5-1 and TRBJ2-1): KAGVTQTPRYLIKTRGQQVTLSCSPISGHRSVSWYQQTPGQGLQFLFEYFSETQRNKGNFPGRFSGRQFSNSRSEMNVSTLELGDSALYLCASSLFRGSSYNEQFFGPGTRLTVL.

The chain recombines TRBV25-1 with TRBJ2-1, with TRBD2 identical over 7 bases. The CDR3 is made up of 11 amino acids. J was trimmed by 15 bases and V by 4 bases; bases with no gene match: 6. Per germline, CDR1 MGHDK and CDR2 SYGVNS. The CDR3 reads CASSVAGRVFF. The CDR3 nucleotides read TGTGCCAGCAGTGTAGCGGGTCGGGTGTTCTTC.

This chain links TRBV5-1 with TRBJ2-7; D might be TRBD1 or TRBD2, each matching 6 bases. Germline CDR1 reads SGHRS; CDR2 reads YFSETQ. This CDR3 is built from 14 residues. The V gene lost 3 bases and the J gene lost 3 bases, with 13 bases spanning the gap. The DNA of the CDR3 is TGCGCCAGCAGCTCCAAGGGGGGATTCTACGAGCAGTACTTC. Its translation: CASSSKGGFYEQYF.

The chain uses TRBV5-1 and TRBJ1-4, with 7 bases matching TRBD1. This CDR3 spans 15 amino acids. CDR1 is SGHRS, CDR2 YFSETQ, per germline. V shed 3 bases, J shed 1 base, and the junction held 3 bases outside the gene matches. CDR3 DNA sequence: TGCGCCAGCAGCTGGTCAGGGGGAACTAATGAAAAACTGTTTTTT. Its protein product is CASSWSGGTNEKLFF.

The rearrangement links TRBV6-6 to TRBJ2-7; 7 nucleotides match TRBD2. CDR1 MNHNY and CDR2 SVGAGI come from the germline V gene (reference sequence). The CDR3 spans 14 residues. V trimming: 0 bases; J trimming: 3 bases; junction bases outside the gene matches: 2. CDR3 sequence reads: CASSYSGGNYEQYF. The DNA for the CDR3 is TGTGCCAGCAGTTACTCGGGGGGGAACTACGAGCAGTACTTC.

This chain uses TRBV11-3 with TRBJ2-7; the match to TRBD2 covers 9 bases. Germline CDR1 is SGHNT and CDR2 is YENEEA. The CDR3 consists of 15 residues. J was trimmed by 3 bases and V by 1 base; bases with no gene match: 4. The CDR3 coding sequence is TGTGCCAGCAGCTTAGTTAGCGGGAGCTTCTACGAGCAGTACTTC. It is translated as CASSLVSGSFYEQYF.

This clone was observed once. The chain combines TRBV13 with TRBJ2-3; 14 bases are a match to TRBD2. Germline CDR1 PRHDT, CDR2 FYEKMQ (reference sequence). The CDR3 is 21 residues long. V gave up 5 bases and J gave up 3 bases; unmatched junction bases: 19. The chain's CDR3 is CASSPSPGLTSGRARTDTQYF. The CDR3, as DNA: TGTGCCAGCAGCCCTAGCCCAGGGTTGACTAGCGGGAGGGCCCGGACAGATACGCAGTATTTT.

The rearrangement joins TRBV5-1 to TRBJ1-4, with 7 bases lining up with TRBD1. CDR1 SGHRS and CDR2 YFSETQ come from the germline V gene. V was clipped by 0 bases and J by 0 bases; unmatched bases: 2. The CDR3 loop spans 16 amino acids. The CDR3 loop is CASSLEGAATNEKLFF. Written as DNA, the CDR3 is TGCGCCAGCAGCTTGGAGGGGGCCGCAACTAATGAAAAACTGTTTTTT.

The chain carries TRBV9 and TRBJ2-1, with 11 bases matching TRBD2. Germline V CDR1 and CDR2: SGDLS, YYNGEE. CDR3 length: 18 amino acids. J was trimmed by 3 bases and V by 0 bases; bases with no gene match: 8. In DNA form, the CDR3 reads TGTGCCAGCAGCGTAGGACTAGCGGGACCCCAACTCTACAATGAGCAGTTCTTC. This codes for CASSVGLAGPQLYNEQFF.

The chain uses TRBV29-1 and TRBJ2-1; 14 bases map to TRBD2. The CDR3 has 17 residues. In germline, CDR1 is SQVTM, CDR2 ANQGSEA. The ends lost 4 bases at V and 4 bases at J; junction bases unmatched: 9. CDR3 sequence: CSVVGLAGGIGYNEQFF. The DNA for the CDR3 is TGCAGCGTTGTAGGACTAGCGGGAGGAATAGGGTACAATGAGCAGTTCTTC.

This chain joins TRBV11-2 and TRBJ2-5; D gene unclear. Matching the DNA end better, TRBJ2-7 makes the J call doubtful. In germline, CDR1 is SGHAT, CDR2 FQNNGV. This CDR3 has 13 residues. CDR3 sequence reads: CASSPSGYYEQYF. CDR3 in DNA: TGTGCCAGCAGCCCCTCAGGCTATTACGAGCAGTACTTC.

This clone has just one count. V usage is TRBV11-2 and J usage is TRBJ2-1; no clear D gene. The germline V and J ends were trimmed by 1 base and 0 bases, with 7 bases remaining between them. This CDR3 spans 15 amino acids. CDR1 SGHAT and CDR2 FQNNGV come from the germline V gene. The DNA for the CDR3 is TGTGCCAGCAGCTTAGGTCTTAGCTCCTACAATGAGCAGTTCTTC. Translated: CASSLGLSSYNEQFF.

The V and J genes are TRBV2 and TRBJ2-1; D uncertain. Germline V CDR1 and CDR2: SNHLY, FYNNEI. The length of the CDR3 is 15 residues. V dropped 7 bases and J dropped 0 bases, with 13 bases sitting between them. The CDR3 here is CASTTARSSYNEQFF. In nucleotides, the CDR3 is TGTGCCAGCACTACGGCCAGGAGCTCCTACAATGAGCAGTTCTTC.

This chain links TRBV5-4 with TRBJ2-1; D tentatively fits TRBD1 or TRBD2 (5 bases each). The V end lost 6 bases, the J end lost 3 bases, and 16 bases lay between the germline ends. CDR3 size: 15 residues. Per germline, CDR1 SGHNT and CDR2 YYREEE (reference sequence). CDR3: CASTLRDGGYNEQFF. The CDR3 coding sequence is TGTGCCAGCACCCTCCGAGATGGGGGCTACAATGAGCAGTTCTTC. Variable domain in full (rest from reference TRBV5-4 and TRBJ2-1): ETGVTQSPTHLIKTRGQQVTLRCSSQSGHNTVSWYQQALGQGPQFIFQYYREEENGRGNFPPRFSGLQFPNYSSELNVNALELDDSALYLCASTLRDGGYNEQFFGPGTRLTVL.

V and J are TRBV19 and TRBJ1-1; the D is unclear. This CDR3 is 12 amino acids long. Trimming shortened V by 5 bases and J by 2 bases, and 6 bases separated the two germline ends. Germline CDR1 LNHDA, CDR2 SQIVND (reference sequence). The CDR3 DNA reads TGTGCCAGTAGTGAATTTAACACTGAAGCTTTCTTT. It codes for CASSEFNTEAFF.

Of note for this clone: Distinct nucleotide sequences in the sample also encode this CDR3. The rearrangement links TRBV4-2 to TRBJ2-7; 10 bases map to TRBD2. Germline CDR1 and CDR2: LGHNA and YNFKEQ. CDR3 length: 15 residues. The V segment lost 0 bases and the J segment 4 bases; nucleotides outside the gene matches: 3. The CDR3 DNA reads as TGTGCCAGCAGCCAAGATAGGACTAGCGGATACGAGCAGTACTTC. This encodes CASSQDRTSGYEQYF.

The count of this clone is one. The chain joins TRBV7-2 to TRBJ2-7; unclear D gene. CDR1 and CDR2 from the germline V gene are SGHTA and FQGNSA. Trimming took 3 bases from V and 0 from J, leaving 6 bases between them. The length of the CDR3 is 13 residues. The DNA for the CDR3 is TGTGCCAGCAGCTTCGCCTACTCCTACGAGCAGTACTTC. Translated: CASSFAYSYEQYF.

The rearrangement uses TRBV7-8 and TRBJ1-2; 8 bases match TRBD1. Germline CDR1 reads SGHVS; CDR2 reads FQNEAQ. V shed 3 bases and J 8 bases; nucleotides not matched to a gene: 5. This CDR3 is 13 amino acids long. The CDR3 spells CASSFTGQGGYTF. The CDR3 nucleotides are TGTGCCAGCAGCTTTACAGGACAGGGCGGCTACACCTTC.

A single count supports this clone. The chain has TRBV5-1 and TRBJ2-7, with D possibly being TRBD1 (5 bases). Looked up from germline, CDR1 is SGHRS and CDR2 is YFSETQ. The CDR3 extends over 18 amino acids. With 5 bases removed from V and 1 base from J, the gap between germline ends came to 25 bases. CDR3 in DNA: TGCGCCAGCAGGAAGGAGCCAGGGTCACCCCTATTTTCCTACGAGCAGTACTTC. It yields the protein CASRKEPGSPLFSYEQYF.

This chain joins TRBV11-2 and TRBJ1-5, with no clear D. CDR3 length equals 13 residues. Germline loops: CDR1 SGHAT, CDR2 FQNNGV. V lost 0 bases, J lost 5 bases, and 5 bases lay in between. The CDR3 protein is CASSLEPDQPQHF. CDR3 nucleotides: TGTGCCAGCAGCTTAGAACCCGATCAGCCCCAGCATTTT.

The gene calls are TRBV15 and TRBJ1-4, with D possibly being TRBD1 (5 bases). The CDR3 is made up of 18 amino acids. Trimming took off 4 bases at V and 7 bases at J, with 25 bases between the two ends. Germline CDR1 is LNHNV and CDR2 is YYDKDF (reference sequence). Here the CDR3 reads CATSTSTENGGFSEKLFF. Here the CDR3 DNA reads TGTGCCACCAGCACATCAACGGAAAACGGGGGGTTCAGTGAAAAACTGTTTTTT.

The V gene is TRBV29-1, the J gene TRBJ2-5; 10 bases match TRBD1. Germline values: CDR1 SQVTM, CDR2 ANQGSEA. The CDR3 spans 13 residues. V gave up 7 bases and J gave up 5 bases; unmatched junction bases: 7. CDR3 nucleotide sequence: TGCAGCGCCCGGGACAGGGGCAGGGAGACCCAGTACTTC. Translation: CSARDRGRETQYF. Using reference TRBV29-1 and TRBJ2-5 for the parts outside the CDR3, the full variable domain is SAVISQKPSRDICQRGTSLTIQCQVDSQVTMMFWYRQQPGQSLTLIATANQGSEATYESGFVIDKFPISRPNLTFSTLTVSNMSPEDSSIYLCSARDRGRETQYFGPGTRLLVL.

The chain employs TRBV2 and TRBJ2-5, with D possibly called TRBD1 or TRBD2 (5 bases each). Germline V gene lookup returns CDR1 SNHLY and CDR2 FYNNEI. V lost 10 bases, J lost 5 bases, and 17 bases lay in between. This CDR3 is built from 13 residues. CDR3 residues: CAITSLGEETQYF. The CDR3 DNA reads as TGTGCCATCACCTCGTTGGGGGAGGAGACCCAGTACTTC.

A single count supports this clone. A junction boundary mismatches the germline segment, possibly from a read error. V usage is TRBV7-7 and J usage is TRBJ2-2; 7 nucleotides align to TRBD1. CDR1 is SSHAT, CDR2 FNYEAQ, per germline (reference sequence). The CDR3 contains 14 residues. CDR3 sequence reads: CASSTDRVTGELFF. The CDR3 DNA reads TGTGCTAGCAGCACAGACAGGGTCACCGGGGAGCTGTTTTTT. The variable domain in full, with the rest retrieved from reference TRBV7-7 and TRBJ2-2, is GAGVSQSPRYKVTKRGQDVTLRCDPISSHATLYWYQQALGQGPEFLTYFNYEAQPDKSGLPSDRFSAERPEGSISTLTIQRTEQRDSAMYRCASSTDRVTGELFFGEGSRLTVL.

This sequence joins TRBV28 and TRBJ2-1; 11 nucleotides align to TRBD2. This CDR3 has 16 residues. The trim removed 5 bases at V and 9 bases at J, leaving 12 bases unmatched. Germline CDR1 and CDR2: MDHEN and SYDVKM. The CDR3 loop is CASSPGGSGRAGEQFF. CDR3 bases: TGTGCCAGCAGTCCCGGGGGTAGCGGGAGGGCCGGTGAGCAGTTCTTC.

The chain joins TRBV29-1 to TRBJ2-7, with 11 bases lining up with TRBD1. Germline V lookup: CDR1 SQVTM, CDR2 ANQGSEA. This CDR3 region has 15 residues. V trimming: 6 bases; J trimming: 4 bases; junction bases outside the gene matches: 11. This CDR3 is CSVAGRTGGAYEQYF. CDR3 sequence (DNA): TGCAGCGTCGCGGGAAGGACAGGGGGCGCATACGAGCAGTACTTC.

The chain has TRBV29-1 and TRBJ2-7, with 10 bases aligning to TRBD2. This CDR3 contains 13 residues. The V gene's germline CDR1 is SQVTM and CDR2 ANQGSEA. V gave up 7 bases and J gave up 2 bases; unmatched junction bases: 5. The CDR3, as DNA: TGCAGCGGTACTAGCGGGGCAACCTACGAGCAGTACTTC. This encodes CSGTSGATYEQYF.

This chain links TRBV27 with TRBJ1-1; D remains ambiguous. Per germline, CDR1 MNHEY and CDR2 SMNVEV (reference sequence). V was shortened by 6 bases and J by 0 bases, with 11 bases between the two germline ends. The CDR3 extends over 14 amino acids. CDR3 nucleotide sequence: TGTGCCAGCAGGCGACTGAGTGTGAACACTGAAGCTTTCTTT. It is translated as CASRRLSVNTEAFF.

The V gene is TRBV19, the J gene TRBJ2-7, with D maybe TRBD1 (6 bases). Germline CDR1 reads LNHDA; CDR2 reads SQIVND (reference sequence). V gave up 7 bases and J gave up 7 bases, with 17 bases separating them. The CDR3 has 13 amino acids. CDR3 sequence (DNA): TGTGCCAGTACCACATCACAGGGTCGGGAGCAGTACTTC. This codes for CASTTSQGREQYF.

The chain couples TRBV5-1 to TRBJ2-3; TRBD2 matches 10 bases. CDR1 and CDR2 (germline): SGHRS, YFSETQ. CDR3 length equals 18 residues. The V segment lost 2 bases and the J segment 6 bases; nucleotides outside the gene matches: 15. The CDR3: CASSLGLIGLAAPDTQYF. DNA for the CDR3: TGCGCCAGCAGCTTAGGTTTGATAGGACTAGCGGCCCCGGATACGCAGTATTTT.